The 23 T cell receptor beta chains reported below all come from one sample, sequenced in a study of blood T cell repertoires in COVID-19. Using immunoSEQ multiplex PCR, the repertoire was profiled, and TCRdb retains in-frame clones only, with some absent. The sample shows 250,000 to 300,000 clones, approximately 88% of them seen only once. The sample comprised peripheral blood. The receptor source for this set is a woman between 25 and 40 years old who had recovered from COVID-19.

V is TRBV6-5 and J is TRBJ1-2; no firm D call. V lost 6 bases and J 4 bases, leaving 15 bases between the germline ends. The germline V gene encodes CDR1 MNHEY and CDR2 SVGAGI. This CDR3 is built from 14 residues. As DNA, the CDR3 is TGTGCCAGCAGAAGTAGAGGGCTTACCTATGGCTACACCTTC. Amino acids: CASRSRGLTYGYTF.

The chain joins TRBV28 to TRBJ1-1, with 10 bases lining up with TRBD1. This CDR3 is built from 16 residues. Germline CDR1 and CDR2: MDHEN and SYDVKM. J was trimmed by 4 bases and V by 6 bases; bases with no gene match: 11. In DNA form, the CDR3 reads TGTGCCAGCAGCCCGGACAGGGGGAGTTACCTCACTGAAGCTTTCTTT. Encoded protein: CASSPDRGSYLTEAFF. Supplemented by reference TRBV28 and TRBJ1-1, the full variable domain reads DVKVTQSSRYLVKRTGEKVFLECVQDMDHENMFWYRQDPGLGLRLIYFSYDVKMKEKGDIPEGYSVSREKKERFSLILESASTNQTSMYLCASSPDRGSYLTEAFFGQGTRLTVV.

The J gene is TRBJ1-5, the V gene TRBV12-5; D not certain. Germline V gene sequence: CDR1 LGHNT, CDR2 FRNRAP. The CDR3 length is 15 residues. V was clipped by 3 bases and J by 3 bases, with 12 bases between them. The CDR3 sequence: CASGFNFPNNQPQHF. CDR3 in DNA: TGTGCTAGTGGTTTTAACTTTCCTAACAATCAGCCCCAGCATTTT.

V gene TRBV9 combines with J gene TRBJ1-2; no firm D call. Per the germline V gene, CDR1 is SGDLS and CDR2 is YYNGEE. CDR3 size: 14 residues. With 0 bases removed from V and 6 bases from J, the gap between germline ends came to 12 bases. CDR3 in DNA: TGTGCCAGCAGCGTAGGATCCACGGGAGATGGCTACACCTTC. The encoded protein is CASSVGSTGDGYTF.

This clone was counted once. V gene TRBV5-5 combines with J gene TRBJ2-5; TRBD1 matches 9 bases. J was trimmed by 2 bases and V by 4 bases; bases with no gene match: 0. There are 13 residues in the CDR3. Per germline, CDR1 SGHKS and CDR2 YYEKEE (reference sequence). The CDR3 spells CASSGTGQETQYF. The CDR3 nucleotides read TGTGCCAGCAGCGGGACAGGGCAAGAGACCCAGTACTTC. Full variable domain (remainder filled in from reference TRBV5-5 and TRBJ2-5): DAGVTQSPTHLIKTRGQQVTLRCSPISGHKSVSWYQQVLGQGPQFIFQYYEKEERGRGNFPDRFSARQFPNYSSELNVNALLLGDSALYLCASSGTGQETQYFGPGTRLLVL.

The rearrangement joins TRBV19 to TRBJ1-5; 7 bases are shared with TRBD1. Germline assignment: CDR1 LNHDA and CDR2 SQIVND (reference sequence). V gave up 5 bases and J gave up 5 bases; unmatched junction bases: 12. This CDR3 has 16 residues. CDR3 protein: CASSPLTGRGDQPQHF. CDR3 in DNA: TGTGCCAGTAGTCCCCTGACAGGGAGAGGGGATCAGCCCCAGCATTTT.

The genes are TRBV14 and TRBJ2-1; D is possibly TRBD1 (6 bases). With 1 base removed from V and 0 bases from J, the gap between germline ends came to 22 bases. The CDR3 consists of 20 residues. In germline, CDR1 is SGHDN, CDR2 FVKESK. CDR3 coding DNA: TGTGCCAGCAGCCAAGGTCCTAGGGGGTCCCTTTTGAGCTCCTACAATGAGCAGTTCTTC. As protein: CASSQGPRGSLLSSYNEQFF.

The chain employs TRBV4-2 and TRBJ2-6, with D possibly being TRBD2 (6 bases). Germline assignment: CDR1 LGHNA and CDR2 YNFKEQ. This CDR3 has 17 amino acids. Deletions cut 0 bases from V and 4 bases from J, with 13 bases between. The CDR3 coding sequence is TGTGCCAGCAGCCAAGATCGGAGGGCCTCGGGGGCCAACGTCCTGACTTTC. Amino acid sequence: CASSQDRRASGANVLTF.

Here the CDR3 DNA reads TGTGCCAGCAGCTTAGGATCCGGGACTGTCGCCGATGAGCAGTTCTTC. Amino acids: CASSLGSGTVADEQFF. The J gene is TRBJ2-1, the V gene TRBV7-9, with D perhaps matching TRBD2 (6 bases). Trimming pared 1 base from V and 8 bases from J, leaving 18 bases between. The CDR3 runs 16 residues. Germline-derived CDR1 and CDR2 are SEHNR and FQNEAQ (reference sequence).

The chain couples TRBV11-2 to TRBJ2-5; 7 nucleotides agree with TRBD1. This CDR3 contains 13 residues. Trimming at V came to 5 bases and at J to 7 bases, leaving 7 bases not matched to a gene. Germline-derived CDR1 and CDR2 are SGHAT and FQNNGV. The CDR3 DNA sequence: TGTGCCAGCAGCGCGACAGGGTCCGGGACCCAGTACTTC. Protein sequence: CASSATGSGTQYF. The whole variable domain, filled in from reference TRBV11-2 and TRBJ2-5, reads EAGVAQSPRYKIIEKRQSVAFWCNPISGHATLYWYQQILGQGPKLLIQFQNNGVVDDSQLPKDRFSAERLKGVDSTLKIQPAKLEDSAVYLCASSATGSGTQYFGPGTRLLVL.

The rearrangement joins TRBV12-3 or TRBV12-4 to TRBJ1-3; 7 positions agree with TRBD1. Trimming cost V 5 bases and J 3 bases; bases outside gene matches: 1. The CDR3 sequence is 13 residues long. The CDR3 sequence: CASSTGDGNTIYF. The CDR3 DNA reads TGTGCCAGCAGTACAGGGGATGGAAACACCATATATTTT.

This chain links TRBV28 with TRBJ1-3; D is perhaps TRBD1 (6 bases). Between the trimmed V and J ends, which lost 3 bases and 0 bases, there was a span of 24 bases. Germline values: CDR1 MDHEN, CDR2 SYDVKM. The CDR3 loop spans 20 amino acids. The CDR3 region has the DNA TGTGCCAGCAGTTTCGCCGATTGGACAGCATCGACCGTCTCTGGAAACACCATATATTTT. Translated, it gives CASSFADWTASTVSGNTIYF.

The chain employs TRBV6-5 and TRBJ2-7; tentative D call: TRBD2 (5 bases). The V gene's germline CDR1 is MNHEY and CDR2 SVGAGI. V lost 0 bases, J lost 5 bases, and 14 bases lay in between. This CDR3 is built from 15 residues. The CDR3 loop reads CASSYSGMEVHEQYF. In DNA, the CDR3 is TGTGCCAGCAGTTACTCTGGGATGGAGGTCCACGAGCAGTACTTC.

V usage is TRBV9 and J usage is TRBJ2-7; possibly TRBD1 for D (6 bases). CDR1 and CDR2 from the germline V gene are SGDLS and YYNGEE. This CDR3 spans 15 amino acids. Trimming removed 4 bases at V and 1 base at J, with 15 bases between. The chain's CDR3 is CASSRQTRGSYEQYF. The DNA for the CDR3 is TGTGCCAGCAGCCGTCAAACCAGGGGATCCTACGAGCAGTACTTC. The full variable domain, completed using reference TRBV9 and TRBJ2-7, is DSGVTQTPKHLITATGQRVTLRCSPRSGDLSVYWYQQSLDQGLQFLIQYYNGEERAKGNILERFSAQQFPDLHSELNLSSLELGDSALYFCASSRQTRGSYEQYFGPGTRLTVT.

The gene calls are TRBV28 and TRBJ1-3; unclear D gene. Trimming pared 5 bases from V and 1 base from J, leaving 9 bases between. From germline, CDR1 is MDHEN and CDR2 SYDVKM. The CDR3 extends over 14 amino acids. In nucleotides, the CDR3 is TGTGCCAGCAGTCCCCACGGGTCTGGAAACACCATATATTTT. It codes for CASSPHGSGNTIYF.

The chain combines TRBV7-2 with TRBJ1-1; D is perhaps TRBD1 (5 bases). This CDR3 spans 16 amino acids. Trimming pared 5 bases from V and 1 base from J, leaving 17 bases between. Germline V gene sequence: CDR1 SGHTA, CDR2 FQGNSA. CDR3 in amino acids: CASSPRRGRGNTEAFF. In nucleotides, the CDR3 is TGTGCCAGCAGCCCGAGGCGGGGGAGAGGGAACACTGAAGCTTTCTTT. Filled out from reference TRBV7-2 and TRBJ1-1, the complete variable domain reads GAGVSQSPSNKVTEKGKDVELRCDPISGHTALYWYRQSLGQGLEFLIYFQGNSAPDKSGLPSDRFSAERTGGSVSTLTIQRTQQEDSAVYLCASSPRRGRGNTEAFFGQGTRLTVV.

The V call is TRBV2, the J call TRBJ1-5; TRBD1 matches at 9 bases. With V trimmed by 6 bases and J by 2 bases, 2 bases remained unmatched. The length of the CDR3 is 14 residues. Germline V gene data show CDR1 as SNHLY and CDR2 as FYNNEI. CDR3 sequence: CASRTGGGNQPQHF. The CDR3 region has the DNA TGTGCCAGCAGGACAGGGGGGGGCAATCAGCCCCAGCATTTT.

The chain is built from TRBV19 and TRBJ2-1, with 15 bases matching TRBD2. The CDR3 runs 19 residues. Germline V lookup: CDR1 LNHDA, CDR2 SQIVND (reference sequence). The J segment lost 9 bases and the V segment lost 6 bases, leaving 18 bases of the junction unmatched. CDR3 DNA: TGTGCCAGTAGAAGCACCGGGACTAGCGGGGGGAGGCCAGGTCGTGAGCAGTTCTTC. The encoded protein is CASRSTGTSGGRPGREQFF.

This CDR3 is CASSELRGTYEQYF. The CDR3 nucleotides are TGTGCCAGCAGTGAATTAAGGGGAACCTACGAGCAGTACTTC. The V and J genes are TRBV6-1 and TRBJ2-7; perhaps TRBD1 as D (5 bases). Germline values: CDR1 MNHNS, CDR2 SASEGT. V dropped 2 bases and J dropped 2 bases, with 10 bases sitting between them. The length of the CDR3 is 14 residues.

CDR3 sequence: CASRPGQGEMGYEKLFF. In DNA, the CDR3 is TGTGCCAGCAGACCCGGACAGGGAGAGATGGGGTATGAAAAACTGTTTTTT. The chain combines TRBV4-2 with TRBJ1-4; 8 positions agree with TRBD1. Trimming took 6 bases from V and 6 from J; bases not matched to a gene: 15. Per the germline V gene, CDR1 is LGHNA and CDR2 is YNFKEQ. This CDR3 contains 17 residues.

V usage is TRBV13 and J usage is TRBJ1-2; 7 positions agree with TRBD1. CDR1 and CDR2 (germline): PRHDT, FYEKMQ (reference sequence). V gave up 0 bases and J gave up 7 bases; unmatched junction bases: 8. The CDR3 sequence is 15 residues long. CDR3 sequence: CASSLGTGKMGGYTF. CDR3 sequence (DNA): TGTGCCAGCAGCTTAGGGACAGGGAAAATGGGTGGCTACACCTTC. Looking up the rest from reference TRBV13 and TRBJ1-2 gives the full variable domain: AAGVIQSPRHLIKEKRETATLKCYPIPRHDTVYWYQQGPGQDPQFLISFYEKMQSDKGSIPDRFSAQQFSDYHSELNMSSLELGDSALYFCASSLGTGKMGGYTFGSGTRLTVV.

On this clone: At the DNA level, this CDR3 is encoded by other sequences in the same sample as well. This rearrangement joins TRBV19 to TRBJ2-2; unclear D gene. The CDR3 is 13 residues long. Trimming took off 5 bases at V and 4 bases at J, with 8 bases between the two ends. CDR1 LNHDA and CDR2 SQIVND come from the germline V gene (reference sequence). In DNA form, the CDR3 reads TGTGCCAGTAGTTTGACATCCACCGGGGAGCTGTTTTTT. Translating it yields CASSLTSTGELFF.

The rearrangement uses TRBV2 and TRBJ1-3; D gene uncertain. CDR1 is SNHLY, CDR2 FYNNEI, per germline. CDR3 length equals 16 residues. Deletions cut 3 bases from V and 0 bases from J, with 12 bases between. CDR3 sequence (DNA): TGTGCCAGCAGTGAGTGGGCCACTTACTCTGGAAACACCATATATTTT. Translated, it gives CASSEWATYSGNTIYF.